This T cell receptor beta chain was identified during a study of CD8+ T cells in alopecia areata. Study summary: Severity scoring for treated patients was based on the percentage of affected scalp area. The study's findings and limits: Many expanded lesional clones stayed in scalp and blood while on tofacitinib.

Notes on this clone: Its specificity is not known.

V was pared by 5 bases and J by 7 bases, with 11 bases between. Germline CDR1 SQVTM, CDR2 ANQGSEA. The CDR3 totals 12 residues. The sequencing template was cDNA reverse transcribed from extracted RNA. The data were produced by immunoSEQ multiplex PCR, yet TCRdb's version contains in-frame clones alone and is incomplete. The repertoire includes around 200,000 clones, around half of them detected once, and under 14% sits in the top ten. Treatment here: oral pan-JAK inhibitor, 5-10 mg twice daily. The authors sorted CD4+ and CD8+ T cells from PBMCs. The clonotype comes from a human donor with alopecia areata. This chain links TRBV29-1 with TRBJ2-2; D gene uncertain. Specimen: CD8+ T cells sorted from blood, collected at week 24, from a patient treated with tofacitinib. This chain's CDR3 is CSVFQDGGELFF. CDR3 nucleotide sequence: TGCAGCGTTTTTCAGGACGGCGGGGAGCTGTTTTTT.